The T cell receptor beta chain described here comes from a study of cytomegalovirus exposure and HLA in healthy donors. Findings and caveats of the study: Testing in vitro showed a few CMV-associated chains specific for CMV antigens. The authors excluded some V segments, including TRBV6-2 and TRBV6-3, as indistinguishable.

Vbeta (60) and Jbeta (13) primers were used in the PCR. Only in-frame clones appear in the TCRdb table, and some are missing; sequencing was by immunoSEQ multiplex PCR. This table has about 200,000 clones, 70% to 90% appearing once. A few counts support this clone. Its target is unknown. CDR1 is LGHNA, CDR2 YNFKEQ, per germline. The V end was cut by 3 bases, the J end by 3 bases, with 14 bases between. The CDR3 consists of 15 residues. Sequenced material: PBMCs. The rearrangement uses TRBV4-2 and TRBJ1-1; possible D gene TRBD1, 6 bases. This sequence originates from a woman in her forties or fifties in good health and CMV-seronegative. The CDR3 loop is CASSHLTGFDTEAFF. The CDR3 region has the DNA TGTGCCAGCAGCCATCTTACAGGGTTCGACACTGAAGCTTTCTTT.